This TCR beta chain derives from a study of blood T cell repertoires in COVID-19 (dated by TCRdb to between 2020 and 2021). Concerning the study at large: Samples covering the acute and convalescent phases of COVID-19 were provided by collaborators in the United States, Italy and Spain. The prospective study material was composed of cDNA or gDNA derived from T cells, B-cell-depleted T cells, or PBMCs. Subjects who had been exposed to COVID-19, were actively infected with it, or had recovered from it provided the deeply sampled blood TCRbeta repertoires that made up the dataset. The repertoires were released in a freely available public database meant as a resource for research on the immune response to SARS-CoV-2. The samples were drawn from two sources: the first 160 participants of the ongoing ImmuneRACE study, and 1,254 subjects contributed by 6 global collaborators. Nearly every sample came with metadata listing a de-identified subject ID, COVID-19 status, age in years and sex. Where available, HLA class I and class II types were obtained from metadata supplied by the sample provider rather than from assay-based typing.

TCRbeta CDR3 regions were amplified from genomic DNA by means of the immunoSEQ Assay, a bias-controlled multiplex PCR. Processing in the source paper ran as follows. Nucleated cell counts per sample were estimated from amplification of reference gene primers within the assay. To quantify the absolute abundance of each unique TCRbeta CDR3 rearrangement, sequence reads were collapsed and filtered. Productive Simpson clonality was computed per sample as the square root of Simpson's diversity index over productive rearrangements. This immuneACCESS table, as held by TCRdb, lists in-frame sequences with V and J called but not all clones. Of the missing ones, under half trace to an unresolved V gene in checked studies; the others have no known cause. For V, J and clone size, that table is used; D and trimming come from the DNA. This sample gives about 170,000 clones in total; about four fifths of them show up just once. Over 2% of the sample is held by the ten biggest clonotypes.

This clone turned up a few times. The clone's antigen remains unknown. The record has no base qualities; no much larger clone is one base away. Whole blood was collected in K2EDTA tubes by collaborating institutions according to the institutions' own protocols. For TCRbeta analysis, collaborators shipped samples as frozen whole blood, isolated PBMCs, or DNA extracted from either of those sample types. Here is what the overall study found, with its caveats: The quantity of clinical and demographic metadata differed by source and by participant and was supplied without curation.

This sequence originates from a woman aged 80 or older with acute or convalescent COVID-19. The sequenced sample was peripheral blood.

The CDR3 loop reads CASSPGQGRVSGNTIYF. The bases are TGTGCCAGCAGTCCCGGACAGGGGAGGGTTTCTGGAAACACCATATATTTT. In this chain, TRBV6-6 is recombined with TRBJ1-3; a stretch of 9 junction bases matches TRBD1. Based on the germline V gene (reference sequence), the CDR1 and CDR2 sequences are MNHNY and SVGAGI. After removal of 5 bases from V and 1 base from J, the junction retains 9 bases not matched to a gene. Inclusive of the bounding cysteine and phenylalanine, the CDR3 is 17 residues long. Kept here is only the CDR3 DNA, which spans 51 bases and is read in frame from base 1.